Following are 21 T cell receptor beta chains from one sample sequenced in a study of blood T cell repertoires in COVID-19. Clones were read by immunoSEQ multiplex PCR, and TCRdb kept only the in-frame ones, dropping some. This table holds some 150,000 clones, 80% to 90% found once. Material: peripheral blood. Every receptor here comes from a woman aged 55-70 years with acute or convalescent COVID-19.

The chain carries TRBV15 and TRBJ1-1; perhaps TRBD1 as D (5 bases). The CDR3 totals 13 residues. Germline CDR1 reads LNHNV; CDR2 reads YYDKDF (reference sequence). V gave up 3 bases and J gave up 4 bases, with 9 bases separating them. CDR3 bases: TGTGCCACCAGCAGGGTGGGGGGCACTGAAGCTTTCTTT. Its protein product is CATSRVGGTEAFF.

A word on this clone: At one end, the junction sequence differs from germline, possibly due to a read error. This chain links TRBV7-7 with TRBJ1-3; perhaps TRBD1 as D (5 bases). The CDR3 loop spans 14 amino acids. Germline values: CDR1 SSHAT, CDR2 FNYEAQ (reference sequence). DNA for the CDR3: TGTGCTAGCAGCCCCGGGACTTCTGGAAACACCATATATTTT. Amino acids: CASSPGTSGNTIYF.

The gene calls are TRBV28 and TRBJ1-2, with 9 bases matching TRBD1. The CDR3 spans 14 residues. The ends lost 4 bases at V and 7 bases at J; junction bases unmatched: 7. Germline CDR1 and CDR2: MDHEN and SYDVKM. This chain's CDR3 is CASSWGDRAGGYTF. CDR3 sequence (DNA): TGTGCCAGCAGTTGGGGGGACAGGGCTGGTGGCTACACCTTC.

CDR3 sequence: CSVRLSGVNQPQHF. The CDR3 bases are TGCAGCGTCAGACTCAGCGGGGTCAATCAGCCCCAGCATTTT. This chain links TRBV29-1 with TRBJ1-5; D uncertain. The CDR3 contains 14 residues. Germline CDR1 is SQVTM and CDR2 is ANQGSEA. Trimming took 6 bases from V and 3 from J, leaving 15 bases between them.

The chain links TRBV11-2 to TRBJ2-1; 7 positions agree with TRBD2. V lost 2 bases, J lost 1 base, and 2 bases stayed unmatched. The CDR3 spans 15 residues. Germline CDR1 SGHAT, CDR2 FQNNGV. The CDR3 DNA reads as TGTGCCAGCAGCTTATCGGGGGGTTCCTACAATGAGCAGTTCTTC. As protein: CASSLSGGSYNEQFF. Combining the CDR3 with reference TRBV11-2 and TRBJ2-1 gives the whole variable domain EAGVAQSPRYKIIEKRQSVAFWCNPISGHATLYWYQQILGQGPKLLIQFQNNGVVDDSQLPKDRFSAERLKGVDSTLKIQPAKLEDSAVYLCASSLSGGSYNEQFFGPGTRLTVL.

This clone occurred once. The CDR3 reads CASSQRAGPNTGELFF. CDR3 DNA sequence: TGTGCCAGCAGTCAAAGAGCGGGGCCGAACACCGGGGAGCTGTTTTTT. V and J are TRBV4-2 and TRBJ2-2, with 7 bases identical to TRBD2. Germline CDR1 is LGHNA and CDR2 is YNFKEQ. This CDR3 region has 16 residues. V gave up 6 bases and J gave up 0 bases; unmatched junction bases: 7.

This chain links TRBV7-9 with TRBJ2-3; 8 positions agree with TRBD2. Germline trimming cut 5 bases from V and 2 bases from J; bases unmatched to any gene: 12. This CDR3 has 17 residues. Germline V gene data show CDR1 as SEHNR and CDR2 as FQNEAQ (reference sequence). The CDR3 region is CASSLSLAGGYTDTQYF. The DNA of the CDR3 is TGTGCCAGCAGCCTTAGTCTGGCGGGGGGATACACAGATACGCAGTATTTT.

The chain employs TRBV5-1 and TRBJ2-7; 7 positions match TRBD1. The germline V gene has CDR1 SGHRS and CDR2 YFSETQ. The CDR3 spans 14 residues. V lost 2 bases, J lost 3 bases, and 5 bases stayed unmatched. CDR3 DNA: TGCGCCAGCAGCTTAGGGACAGCGATCTACGAGCAGTACTTC. Encoded protein: CASSLGTAIYEQYF.

The chain is built from TRBV6-5 and TRBJ1-3; 8 bases align to TRBD1. V trimming: 7 bases; J trimming: 3 bases; junction bases outside the gene matches: 5. This CDR3 comprises 14 residues. Germline V gene data show CDR1 as MNHEY and CDR2 as SVGAGI. CDR3 amino acids: CASMAGGYGNTIYF. CDR3 DNA: TGTGCCAGCATGGCAGGGGGCTATGGAAACACCATATATTTT.

V gene TRBV28 combines with J gene TRBJ1-2; unclear D gene. Germline values: CDR1 MDHEN, CDR2 SYDVKM. CDR3 length: 16 amino acids. Trimming removed 3 bases at V and 8 bases at J, with 22 bases between. CDR3 DNA: TGTGCCAGCAGTTTCATTACCCGGGGTCTCTCTCGAGGCTACACCTTC. This translates into CASSFITRGLSRGYTF.

This clone occurred a few times. The chain has TRBV28 and TRBJ2-3; D is perhaps TRBD1 (5 bases). CDR3 length equals 16 residues. The germline CDR1 and CDR2 sequences are MDHEN and SYDVKM. V was pared by 4 bases and J by 1 base, with 15 bases between. The CDR3 is CASSSWTNRGTDTQYF. In nucleotides, the CDR3 is TGTGCCAGCAGTTCTTGGACAAATCGTGGCACAGATACGCAGTATTTT.

DNA for the CDR3: TGTGCCAGCAGCTACGAACAGGGGGCTCCGATGGGTAACACTGAAGCTTTCTTT. This sequence encodes CASSYEQGAPMGNTEAFF. The gene calls are TRBV5-4 and TRBJ1-1, with TRBD1 matching over 9 bases. Looked up from germline, CDR1 is SGHNT and CDR2 is YYREEE (reference sequence). Trimming removed 3 bases from V and 2 bases from J; junction bases left unmatched: 14. The CDR3 is made up of 18 amino acids.

The chain is built from TRBV5-1 and TRBJ1-1; TRBD1 aligns across 8 bases. The length of the CDR3 is 15 residues. CDR1 and CDR2 (germline): SGHRS, YFSETQ. J lost 3 bases, V lost 4 bases, and 8 bases had no gene match. CDR3 nucleotides: TGCGCCAGCAGCCCGGACAGGGTCGGGGACACTGAAGCTTTCTTT. It codes for CASSPDRVGDTEAFF.

V and J are TRBV7-2 and TRBJ1-6; perhaps TRBD1 as D (5 bases). CDR3 length equals 16 residues. The germline V gene encodes CDR1 SGHTA and CDR2 FQGNSA. V lost 5 bases, J lost 0 bases, and 11 bases lay in between. CDR3 loop: CASSKQATSYNSPLHF. CDR3 in DNA: TGTGCCAGCAGCAAACAGGCCACCTCCTATAATTCACCCCTCCACTTT.

The V and J genes are TRBV6-2 or TRBV6-3 and TRBJ2-1; D perhaps matches TRBD1 (5 bases). Germline V lookup: CDR1 MNHEY, CDR2 SVGEGT. This CDR3 has 17 residues. V lost 0 bases and J lost 0, with 12 bases in between. DNA of the CDR3: TGTGCCAGCAGTTACTCGGGGCGGCCGAGCTCCTACAATGAGCAGTTCTTC. It specifies CASSYSGRPSSYNEQFF.

The chain combines TRBV5-1 with TRBJ1-4; D is unresolved. The V gene lost 6 bases and the J gene lost 16 bases, with 16 bases spanning the gap. The length of the CDR3 is 11 residues. From germline, CDR1 is SGHRS and CDR2 YFSETQ. In nucleotides, the CDR3 is TGCGCCAGCATGCGTCCGGACTTAAAGTTTTTT. It specifies CASMRPDLKFF. The variable domain in full, completed from reference TRBV5-1 and TRBJ1-4, reads KAGVTQTPRYLIKTRGQQVTLSCSPISGHRSVSWYQQTPGQGLQFLFEYFSETQRNKGNFPGRFSGRQFSNSRSEMNVSTLELGDSALYLCASMRPDLKFFGSGTQLSVL.

The V call is TRBV4-1, the J call TRBJ2-2, with 8 bases identical to TRBD2. V shed 3 bases, J shed 3 bases, and the junction held 6 bases outside the gene matches. This CDR3 has 16 residues. Germline assignment: CDR1 MGHRA and CDR2 YSYEKL. CDR3 in amino acids: CASSQVSGAYTGELFF. The CDR3 bases are TGCGCCAGCAGCCAGGTTAGCGGGGCCTACACCGGGGAGCTGTTTTTT.

This chain links TRBV7-2 with TRBJ1-2, with 7 nucleotides matching TRBD1. V lost 5 bases, J lost 4 bases, and 10 bases stayed unmatched. Germline V lookup: CDR1 SGHTA, CDR2 FQGNSA. This CDR3 comprises 15 residues. The CDR3 DNA follows: TGTGCCAGCAGCAGCCAGGGACAGCTCGCCTATGGCTACACCTTC. It specifies CASSSQGQLAYGYTF.

This clone was detected a few times. CDR3 region: CASSSRGGGQQYF. The CDR3 DNA is TGTGCCAGCAGCTCGAGGGGAGGGGGTCAGCAGTACTTC. The J gene is TRBJ2-7, the V gene TRBV11-2; weak D call: TRBD2 (7 bases). CDR1 and CDR2 (germline): SGHAT, FQNNGV. CDR3 length: 13 amino acids. Trimming left V 4 bases short and J 8 bases short, with 15 bases between. Based on the CDR3 plus reference TRBV11-2 and TRBJ2-7, the full variable domain is EAGVAQSPRYKIIEKRQSVAFWCNPISGHATLYWYQQILGQGPKLLIQFQNNGVVDDSQLPKDRFSAERLKGVDSTLKIQPAKLEDSAVYLCASSSRGGGQQYFGPGTRLTVT.

This chain's CDR3 is CASSGPRRGQETQYF. As DNA, the CDR3 is TGTGCCAGCAGTGGGCCCCGTAGGGGTCAAGAGACCCAGTACTTC. The rearrangement joins TRBV25-1 to TRBJ2-5; TRBD1 is a possible D gene (5 bases). The germline V and J ends were trimmed by 4 bases and 2 bases, with 14 bases remaining between them. Germline CDR1 and CDR2: MGHDK and SYGVNS. CDR3 length: 15 amino acids.

The J gene is TRBJ2-1, the V gene TRBV7-9, with 11 bases that match TRBD2. The V gene end was trimmed by 2 bases and the J gene end by 6 bases; junction bases not matched to a gene: 9. The length of the CDR3 is 17 residues. Looked up from germline, CDR1 is SEHNR and CDR2 is FQNEAQ (reference sequence). This CDR3 reads CASSLWESSGRINEQFF. The CDR3 DNA reads TGTGCCAGCAGCTTATGGGAGTCTAGCGGGAGGATCAATGAGCAGTTCTTC.